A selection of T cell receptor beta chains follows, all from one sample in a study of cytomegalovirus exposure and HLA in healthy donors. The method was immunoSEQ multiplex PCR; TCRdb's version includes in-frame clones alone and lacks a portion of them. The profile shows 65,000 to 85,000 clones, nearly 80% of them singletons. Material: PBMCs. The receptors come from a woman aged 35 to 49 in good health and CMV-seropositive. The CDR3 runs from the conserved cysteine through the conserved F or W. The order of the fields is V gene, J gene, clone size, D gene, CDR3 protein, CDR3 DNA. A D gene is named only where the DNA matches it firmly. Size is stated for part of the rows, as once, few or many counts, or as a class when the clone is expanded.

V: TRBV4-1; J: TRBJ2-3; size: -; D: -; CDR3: CASSLGGSGDTQYF; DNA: TGCGCCAGCAGTCTCGGGGGTAGCGGTGATACGCAGTATTTT
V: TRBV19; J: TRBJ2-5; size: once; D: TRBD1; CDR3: CASKQGSLETQYF; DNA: TGTGCCAGTAAACAGGGGAGTCTGGAGACCCAGTACTTC
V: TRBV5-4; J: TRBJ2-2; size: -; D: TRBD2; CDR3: CASSTGTSGRVNTGELFF; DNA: TGTGCCAGCAGCACCGGGACTAGCGGGAGGGTGAACACCGGGGAGCTGTTTTTT
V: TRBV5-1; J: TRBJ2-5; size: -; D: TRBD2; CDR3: CASSPAGGQATQYF; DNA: TGCGCCAGCAGCCCAGCGGGGGGGCAAGCGACCCAGTACTTC
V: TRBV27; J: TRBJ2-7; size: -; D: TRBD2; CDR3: CASSKTGTSGGFYEQYF; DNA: TGTGCCAGCAGCAAAACCGGGACTAGCGGGGGGTTCTACGAGCAGTACTTC
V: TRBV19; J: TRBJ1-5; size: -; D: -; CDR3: CASSLSLYDTSQHF; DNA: TGTGCCAGTAGTTTAAGCCTGTATGACACGTCCCAGCATTTT
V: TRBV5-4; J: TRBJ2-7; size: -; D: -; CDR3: CASSLSTGQYEQYF; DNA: TGTGCCAGCAGCTTGTCAACGGGTCAGTACGAGCAGTACTTC
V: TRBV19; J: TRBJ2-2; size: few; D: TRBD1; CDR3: CASSTRTGGRRDTGELFF; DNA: TGTGCCAGTAGTACCCGGACAGGGGGCCGTAGGGACACCGGGGAGCTGTTTTTT
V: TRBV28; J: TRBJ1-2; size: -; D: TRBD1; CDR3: CASSLDRGVWGYTF; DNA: TGTGCCAGCAGTTTAGACAGGGGGGTTTGGGGCTACACCTTC
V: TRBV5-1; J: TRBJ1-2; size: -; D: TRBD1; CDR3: CASSLETGGGNNYGYTF; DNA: TGCGCCAGCAGCTTGGAAACAGGGGGCGGTAATAACTATGGCTACACCTTC
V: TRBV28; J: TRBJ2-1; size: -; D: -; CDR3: CASSSPDEQFF; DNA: TGTGCCAGCAGCTCCCCCGATGAGCAGTTCTTC
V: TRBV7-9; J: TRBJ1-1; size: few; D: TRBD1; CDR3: CASSSPGQANTEAFF; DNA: TGTGCCAGCAGCTCGCCGGGACAGGCAAACACTGAAGCTTTCTTT
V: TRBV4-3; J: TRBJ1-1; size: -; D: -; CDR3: CASSQFVTGNTEAFF; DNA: TGCGCCAGCAGCCAATTCGTCACAGGTAACACTGAAGCTTTCTTT
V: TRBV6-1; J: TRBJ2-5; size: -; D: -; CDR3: CASSEHQGQETQYF; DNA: TGTGCCAGCAGTGAACACCAGGGGCAAGAGACCCAGTACTTC
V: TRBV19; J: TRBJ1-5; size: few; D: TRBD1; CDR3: CASSMGDQGGQPQHF; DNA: TGTGCCAGTAGTATGGGGGATCAGGGGGGTCAGCCCCAGCATTTT
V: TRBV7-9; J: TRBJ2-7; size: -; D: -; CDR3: CSSSSSSYGQYF; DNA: TGTTCCAGCAGCTCATCATCTTACGGGCAGTACTTC
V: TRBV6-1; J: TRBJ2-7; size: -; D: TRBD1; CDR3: CASTGQPSSYEQYF; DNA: TGTGCCAGCACGGGACAGCCAAGTTCCTACGAGCAGTACTTC
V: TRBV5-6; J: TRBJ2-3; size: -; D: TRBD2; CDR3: CASSLGGGVSTDTQYF; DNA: TGTGCCAGCAGCTTGGGCGGGGGGGTAAGCACAGATACGCAGTATTTT
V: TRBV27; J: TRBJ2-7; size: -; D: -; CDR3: CASSLLAPLQGSRYEQYF; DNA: TGTGCCAGCAGTTTATTGGCCCCCCTTCAGGGGTCTAGGTACGAGCAGTACTTC
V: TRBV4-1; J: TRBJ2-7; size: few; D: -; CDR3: CASSQENRAGYEQYF; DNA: TGCGCCAGCAGCCAAGAAAACAGGGCAGGGTACGAGCAGTACTTC
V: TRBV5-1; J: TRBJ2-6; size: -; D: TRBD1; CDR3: CASRKPTGTGVGANVLTF; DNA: TGCGCCAGCAGGAAACCCACCGGGACAGGGGTAGGGGCCAACGTCCTGACTTTC
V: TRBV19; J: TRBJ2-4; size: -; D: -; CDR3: CATSQPGAKNIQYF; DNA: TGTGCCACGAGCCAACCGGGGGCCAAAAACATTCAGTACTTC
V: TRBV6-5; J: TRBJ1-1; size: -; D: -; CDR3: CASSLSGRITEAFF; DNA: TGTGCCAGCAGCCTCTCAGGGAGGATCACTGAAGCTTTCTTT
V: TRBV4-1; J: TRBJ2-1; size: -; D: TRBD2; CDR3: CASSQDRAGGFTYNEQFF; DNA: TGCGCCAGCAGCCAAGATCGGGCGGGGGGTTTCACCTACAATGAGCAGTTCTTC
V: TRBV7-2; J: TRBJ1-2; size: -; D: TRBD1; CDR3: CASSMDRGNGYTF; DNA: TGTGCCAGCAGCATGGACAGGGGGAATGGCTACACCTTC
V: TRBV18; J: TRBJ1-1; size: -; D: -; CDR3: CASSPFSPPDTEAFF; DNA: TGTGCCAGCTCACCGTTTAGTCCCCCGGACACTGAAGCTTTCTTT
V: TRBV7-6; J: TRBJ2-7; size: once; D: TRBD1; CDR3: CAGSSNRDRGIYEQYF; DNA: TGTGCCGGCAGCTCAAACCGGGACAGAGGAATCTACGAGCAGTACTTC
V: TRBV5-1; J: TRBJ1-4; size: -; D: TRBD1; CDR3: CASSLQGGSTNEKLFF; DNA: TGCGCCAGCAGCTTGCAGGGGGGTTCAACTAATGAAAAACTGTTTTTT
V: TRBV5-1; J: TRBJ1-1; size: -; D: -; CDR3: CASLGPGKRETEAFF; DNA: TGCGCCAGCCTTGGCCCAGGGAAGAGAGAAACTGAAGCTTTCTTT
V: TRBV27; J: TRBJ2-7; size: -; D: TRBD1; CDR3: CASRLTGVSSYEQYF; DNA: TGTGCCAGCAGGCTGACAGGGGTTTCCTCCTACGAGCAGTACTTC
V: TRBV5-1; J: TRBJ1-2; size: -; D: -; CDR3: CASSQGTYGYTF; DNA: TGCGCCAGCAGCCAGGGGACCTATGGCTACACCTTC
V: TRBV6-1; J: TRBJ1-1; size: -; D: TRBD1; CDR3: CASSEEGGYTEAFF; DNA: TGTGCCAGCAGTGAAGAAGGGGGCTACACTGAAGCTTTCTTT
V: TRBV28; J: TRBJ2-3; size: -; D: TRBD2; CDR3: CAGGLAGASDTQYF; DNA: TGTGCCGGTGGACTAGCGGGGGCCTCAGATACGCAGTATTTT
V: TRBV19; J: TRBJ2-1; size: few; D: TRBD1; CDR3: CASSQRPGQGYNEQFF; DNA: TGTGCCAGTAGTCAAAGACCGGGACAGGGCTACAATGAGCAGTTCTTC
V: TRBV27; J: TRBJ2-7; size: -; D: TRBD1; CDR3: CASSLGRDRVEQYF; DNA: TGTGCCAGCAGTTTGGGACGGGACAGGGTAGAGCAGTACTTC
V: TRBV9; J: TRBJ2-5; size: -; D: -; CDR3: CASSVDGHLGTQYF; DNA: TGTGCCAGCAGCGTAGATGGCCACCTAGGGACCCAGTACTTC
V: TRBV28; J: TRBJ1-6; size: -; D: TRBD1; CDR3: CASRSEGANSPLHF; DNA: TGTGCCAGCAGGTCGGAGGGGGCGAATTCACCCCTCCACTTT
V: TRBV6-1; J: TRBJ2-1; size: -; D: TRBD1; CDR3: CASSDRDRGREQFF; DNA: TGTGCCAGCAGTGACCGGGACAGGGGGCGTGAGCAGTTCTTC
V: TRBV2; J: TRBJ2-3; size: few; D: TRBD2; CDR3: CASSAPPLGIAGPGDTQYF; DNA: TGTGCCAGCAGCGCACCCCCCCTCGGGATAGCGGGGCCTGGGGATACGCAGTATTTT
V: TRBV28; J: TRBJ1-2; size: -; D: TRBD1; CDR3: CASLRTGLGYTF; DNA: TGTGCCAGCCTAAGGACAGGCCTTGGCTACACCTTC
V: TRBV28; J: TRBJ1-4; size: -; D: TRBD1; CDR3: CASRGQGAEKLFF; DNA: TGTGCCAGCCGGGGACAGGGGGCTGAAAAACTGTTTTTT
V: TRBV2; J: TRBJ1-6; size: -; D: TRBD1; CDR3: CASSSQGADNSPLHF; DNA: TGTGCCAGCAGTTCACAGGGGGCAGATAATTCACCCCTCCACTTT
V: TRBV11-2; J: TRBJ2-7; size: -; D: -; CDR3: CASSQHPRGATIYYEQYF; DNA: TGTGCCAGCAGCCAGCATCCCCGGGGAGCCACAATATACTACGAGCAGTACTTC
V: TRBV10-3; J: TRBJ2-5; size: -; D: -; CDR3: CATRGGVRGETQYF; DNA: TGTGCCACCCGAGGTGGGGTCCGGGGGGAGACCCAGTACTTC